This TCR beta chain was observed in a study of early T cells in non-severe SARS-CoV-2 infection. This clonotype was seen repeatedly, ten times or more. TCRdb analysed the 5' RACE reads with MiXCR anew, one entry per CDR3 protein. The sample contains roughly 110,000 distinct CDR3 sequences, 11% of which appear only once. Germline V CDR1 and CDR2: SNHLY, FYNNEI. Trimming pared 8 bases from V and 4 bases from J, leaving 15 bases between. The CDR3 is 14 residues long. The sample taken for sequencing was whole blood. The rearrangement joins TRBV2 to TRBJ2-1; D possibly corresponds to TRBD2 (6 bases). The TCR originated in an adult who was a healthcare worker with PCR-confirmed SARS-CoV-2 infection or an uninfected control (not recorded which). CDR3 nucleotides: TGTGCCAGCTTAGGGGCAGGGAGGTACAATGAGCAGTTCTTC. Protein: CASLGAGRYNEQFF.